What follows are 20 T cell receptor beta chains derived from one specimen sequenced in a study of T cells after yellow fever vaccination (dated by TCRdb to between 2017 and 2020). The treatment or condition tag for this specimen amounts to: live attenuated yellow fever vaccine strain. The method was 5' RACE. The run used an Illumina NovaSeq 6000. TCRdb cleaned the public reads at Q25 with fastp, built clones with MiXCR and kept in-frame beta chains. Rows matching on CDR3 protein sequence are summarized as one entry with the most common DNA and genes. This sample lists roughly 190,000 distinct CDR3 sequences; about 11% were detected once. Just over 35% of the sample goes to the ten largest clones. This material consisted of CD8+ T cells sorted from PBMCs, taken 15 days after the yellow fever booster vaccination. These receptors came from a man younger than 35 who received the YFV17D yellow fever vaccine.

V is TRBV7-2 and J is TRBJ1-5, with D hard to call. This CDR3 contains 13 residues. With 4 bases removed from V and 4 bases from J, the gap between germline ends came to 8 bases. CDR1 SGHTA and CDR2 FQGNSA come from the germline V gene. CDR3 nucleotides: TGTGCCAGCAGCTCGGACCCTAATCAGCCCCAGCATTTT. This encodes CASSSDPNQPQHF.

This clonotype was counted at least ten times. The V call is TRBV27, the J call TRBJ2-7, with a weak D call TRBD1 (5 bases). The CDR3 sequence is 15 residues long. From germline, CDR1 is MNHEY and CDR2 SMNVEV (reference sequence). V was trimmed by 0 bases and J by 0 bases, leaving 9 bases between them. CDR3: CASSLSGQGSYEQYF. The CDR3 DNA follows: TGTGCCAGCAGTTTATCCGGGCAGGGCTCCTACGAGCAGTACTTC.

This clonotype showed up just a few times. This sequence joins TRBV4-1 and TRBJ2-2, with TRBD1 as a possible D gene (6 bases). V was clipped by 1 base and J by 6 bases, with 15 bases between them. Germline V lookup: CDR1 MGHRA, CDR2 YSYEKL. The CDR3 runs to 16 residues. The CDR3 DNA follows: TGCGCCAGCAGCCAAGCCGCAGGGGATCGCTCCGGGGAGCTGTTTTTT. Translation gives CASSQAAGDRSGELFF.

This clonotype has a handful of counts. The rearrangement links TRBV6-2 or TRBV6-3 to TRBJ2-2, with D unclear. Germline CDR1 reads MNHEY; CDR2 reads SVGEGT. Deletions cut 2 bases from V and 6 bases from J, with 7 bases between. The CDR3 extends over 13 amino acids. For the CDR3, the DNA is TGTGCCAGCAGTTACCCGGGCGCCGGGGAGCTGTTTTTT. This gives the protein CASSYPGAGELFF.

This clonotype showed up just a few times. V gene TRBV4-3 combines with J gene TRBJ1-4; TRBD1 agrees at 7 bases. CDR3 length: 14 residues. The ends lost 4 bases at V and 12 bases at J; junction bases unmatched: 11. The germline CDR1 and CDR2 sequences are LGHNA and YSLEER. The chain's CDR3 is CASSLRQGHKELFF. Here the CDR3 DNA reads TGCGCCAGCAGCCTCCGACAGGGTCATAAGGAACTGTTTTTT.

This rearrangement joins TRBV6-1 to TRBJ2-1, with 9 bases lining up with TRBD1. After removal of 4 bases from V and 6 bases from J, the junction contained 7 bases not matched to a gene. This CDR3 contains 15 residues. Germline values: CDR1 MNHNS, CDR2 SASEGT. CDR3 coding DNA: TGTGCCAGCAGTGGAGTTGGGACAGGGTTCAATGAGCAGTTCTTC. It yields the protein CASSGVGTGFNEQFF.

This chain uses TRBV24-1 with TRBJ2-3; 7 bases align to TRBD1. The germline CDR1 and CDR2 sequences are KGHDR and SFDVKD. CDR3 length: 13 residues. The V gene end was trimmed by 5 bases and the J gene end by 5 bases; junction bases not matched to a gene: 3. CDR3 sequence (DNA): TGTGCCACCAGTGTTACAGGGGAAGATACGCAGTATTTT. Translating gives CATSVTGEDTQYF.

The rearrangement joins TRBV5-5 to TRBJ2-7; possibly TRBD1 or TRBD2 for D (5 bases each). In germline, CDR1 is SGHKS, CDR2 YYEKEE (reference sequence). The CDR3 spans 17 residues. V was pared by 0 bases and J by 0 bases, with 16 bases between. This chain's CDR3 is CASSLEGWGTASYEQYF. CDR3 DNA sequence: TGTGCCAGCAGCTTGGAAGGGTGGGGGACGGCCTCCTACGAGCAGTACTTC.

The J gene is TRBJ2-2, the V gene TRBV12-3 or TRBV12-4, with D possibly matching TRBD2 (5 bases). The CDR3 extends over 13 amino acids. Trimming cost V 6 bases and J 2 bases, with 7 bases left between them. CDR3 in amino acids: CASRPSNTGELFF. In DNA, the CDR3 is TGTGCCAGCAGGCCTAGCAACACCGGGGAGCTGTTTTTT.

The chain uses TRBV6-5 and TRBJ2-7, with unresolved D. The V end lost 4 bases, the J end lost 2 bases, and 9 bases lay between the germline ends. The CDR3 loop spans 13 amino acids. CDR1 is MNHEY and CDR2 is SVGAGI in the germline V gene. The CDR3 DNA reads TGTGCCAGCAGTTTGGGCAGCGCCTACGAGCAGTACTTC. As protein: CASSLGSAYEQYF.

A few counts support this clonotype. The chain carries TRBV6-5 and TRBJ2-1; a possible D gene is TRBD2 (5 bases). V was cut by 6 bases and J by 15 bases, with 18 bases left in between. The CDR3 has 12 residues. The germline gives CDR1 MNHEY, CDR2 SVGAGI. CDR3 nucleotides: TGTGCCAGCAGCCCCTCGGGCGGGCGTCTGTTCTTC. Translation gives CASSPSGGRLFF.

The chain is built from TRBV4-2 and TRBJ2-3; 15 nucleotides match TRBD2. The CDR3 sequence is 21 residues long. Germline CDR1 reads LGHNA; CDR2 reads YNFKEQ. Trimming at V came to 5 bases and at J to 3 bases, leaving 18 bases not matched to a gene. The CDR3 is CASSSYPPGTSGGLLTDTQYF. The DNA for the CDR3 is TGTGCCAGCAGCTCCTACCCGCCCGGGACTAGCGGGGGGTTATTGACAGATACGCAGTATTTT.

This chain joins TRBV7-9 and TRBJ1-2, with a possible D match to TRBD1 (6 bases). The V and J ends lost 6 bases and 4 bases respectively, with 12 bases between them. Germline CDR1 reads SEHNR; CDR2 reads FQNEAQ (reference sequence). This CDR3 is 13 amino acids long. CDR3 nucleotide sequence: TGTGCCAGCAGTCCGGGGGGCCTCTATGGCTACACCTTC. Its protein is CASSPGGLYGYTF.

The CDR3 is CASSVEGRAREETQYF. CDR3 sequence (DNA): TGTGCCAGCAGCGTAGAGGGCAGGGCGAGAGAAGAGACCCAGTACTTC. The chain joins TRBV9 to TRBJ2-5; perhaps TRBD1 as D (5 bases). Germline V gives CDR1 SGDLS, CDR2 YYNGEE. The length of the CDR3 is 16 residues. The V end lost 0 bases, the J end lost 3 bases, and 15 bases lay between the germline ends.

J is TRBJ1-4 and V is TRBV9; the match to TRBD1 covers 7 bases. Germline loops: CDR1 SGDLS, CDR2 YYNGEE. The CDR3 length is 15 residues. The J segment lost 7 bases and the V segment lost 4 bases, leaving 10 bases of the junction unmatched. The CDR3: CASSSPEGASEKLFF. DNA of the CDR3: TGTGCCAGCAGCTCACCGGAGGGGGCTAGTGAAAAACTGTTTTTT.

In its sample, this clonotype was seen once. The chain combines TRBV12-5 with TRBJ2-7, with 10 nucleotides matching TRBD1. The CDR3 runs 17 residues. Germline V gene sequence: CDR1 LGHNT, CDR2 FRNRAP. Trimming took 0 bases from V and 2 from J; bases not matched to a gene: 7. This CDR3 is CASGLVLTDRGTYEQYF. The CDR3, as DNA: TGTGCTAGTGGTTTGGTACTGACGGACAGGGGGACCTACGAGCAGTACTTC.

This clonotype showed up just a few times. The chain links TRBV6-2 or TRBV6-3 to TRBJ2-7; no reliable D call. Germline V gives CDR1 MNHEY, CDR2 SVGEGT. Deletions cut 6 bases from V and 0 bases from J, with 9 bases between. This CDR3 contains 13 residues. The CDR3 DNA sequence: TGTGCCAGCAGCTTCCCTTCCTCCTACGAGCAGTACTTC. Protein product: CASSFPSSYEQYF.

CDR3 DNA sequence: TGTGCCAGCAGCTCCAAACTAGCGGGGGGTCCCACAGATACGCAGTATTTT. Translating gives CASSSKLAGGPTDTQYF. The gene calls are TRBV7-8 and TRBJ2-3, with 12 bases identical to TRBD2. CDR3 length equals 17 residues. J gave up 2 bases and V 4 bases, and 7 bases lay outside the gene matches. CDR1 and CDR2 (germline): SGHVS, FQNEAQ. The variable domain in full, with the rest retrieved from reference TRBV7-8 and TRBJ2-3, is GAGVSQSPRYKVAKRGQDVALRCDPISGHVSLFWYQQALGQGPEFLTYFQNEAQLDKSGLPSDRFFAERPEGSVSTLKIQRTQQEDSAVYLCASSSKLAGGPTDTQYFGPGTRLTVL.

The gene calls are TRBV28 and TRBJ2-2; D not certain. Germline CDR1 reads MDHEN; CDR2 reads SYDVKM. Trimming left V 6 bases short and J 1 base short, with 18 bases between. The CDR3 extends over 17 amino acids. This CDR3 reads CASSRPTLDKNTGELFF. The CDR3 region has the DNA TGTGCCAGCAGCCGCCCGACCCTCGACAAGAACACCGGGGAGCTGTTTTTT.

V and J are TRBV15 and TRBJ2-1; perhaps TRBD1 as D (7 bases). This CDR3 contains 17 residues. The germline CDR1 and CDR2 sequences are LNHNV and YYDKDF (reference sequence). Trimming removed 1 base from V and 3 bases from J, with 16 bases in between. The chain's CDR3 is CATSRGGGRGVYNEQFF. The CDR3 bases are TGTGCCACCAGCAGAGGTGGAGGCAGGGGGGTCTACAATGAGCAGTTCTTC.